This T cell receptor beta chain was captured by sequencing in a study of patients and donors after allogeneic stem cell transplantation. This CDR3 has 16 amino acids. Unmatched junction bases numbered 10, after V lost 5 bases and J lost 5 bases. The V gene's germline CDR1 is LNHDA and CDR2 SQIVND (reference sequence). A single record per CDR3 protein comes from TCRdb applying MiXCR to the RT-PCR reads. In the table there are roughly 200,000 distinct CDR3 sequences, about 38% of which are singletons. About this clonotype: No conserved phenylalanine or tryptophan is present at the end of the CDR3, so a read error is the likely explanation.

The chain has TRBV19 and TRBJ2-2; 8 nucleotides align to TRBD1. Sequenced: blood, either unsorted or a sorted T cell fraction (not recorded which). The TCR comes from a human donor who was either an allogeneic HSCT recipient or a stem cell or donor lymphocyte infusion donor (not recorded which). It is not recorded whose cells these are; they may come from a transplant donor. The CDR3 spells CASSAPGTGRTGELFL. CDR3 DNA sequence: TGTGCCAGTAGTGCGCCCGGGACAGGTAGAACCGGGGAGCTGTTTTTG.